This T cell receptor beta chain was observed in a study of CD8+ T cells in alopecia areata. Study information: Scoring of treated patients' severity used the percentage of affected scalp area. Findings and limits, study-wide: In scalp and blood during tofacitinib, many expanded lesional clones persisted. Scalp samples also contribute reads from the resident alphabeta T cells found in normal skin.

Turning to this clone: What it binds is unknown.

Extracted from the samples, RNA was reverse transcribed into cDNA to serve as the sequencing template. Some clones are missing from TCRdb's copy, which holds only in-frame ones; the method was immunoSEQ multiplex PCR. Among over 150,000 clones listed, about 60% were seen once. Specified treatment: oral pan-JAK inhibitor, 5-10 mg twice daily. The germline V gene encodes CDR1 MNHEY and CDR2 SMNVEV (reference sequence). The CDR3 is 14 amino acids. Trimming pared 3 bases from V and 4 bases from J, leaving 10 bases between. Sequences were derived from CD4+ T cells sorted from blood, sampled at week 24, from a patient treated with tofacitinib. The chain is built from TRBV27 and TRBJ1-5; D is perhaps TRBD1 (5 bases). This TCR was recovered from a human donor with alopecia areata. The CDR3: CASSFGAQNQPQHF. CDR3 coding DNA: TGTGCCAGCAGTTTTGGGGCCCAGAATCAGCCCCAGCATTTT.